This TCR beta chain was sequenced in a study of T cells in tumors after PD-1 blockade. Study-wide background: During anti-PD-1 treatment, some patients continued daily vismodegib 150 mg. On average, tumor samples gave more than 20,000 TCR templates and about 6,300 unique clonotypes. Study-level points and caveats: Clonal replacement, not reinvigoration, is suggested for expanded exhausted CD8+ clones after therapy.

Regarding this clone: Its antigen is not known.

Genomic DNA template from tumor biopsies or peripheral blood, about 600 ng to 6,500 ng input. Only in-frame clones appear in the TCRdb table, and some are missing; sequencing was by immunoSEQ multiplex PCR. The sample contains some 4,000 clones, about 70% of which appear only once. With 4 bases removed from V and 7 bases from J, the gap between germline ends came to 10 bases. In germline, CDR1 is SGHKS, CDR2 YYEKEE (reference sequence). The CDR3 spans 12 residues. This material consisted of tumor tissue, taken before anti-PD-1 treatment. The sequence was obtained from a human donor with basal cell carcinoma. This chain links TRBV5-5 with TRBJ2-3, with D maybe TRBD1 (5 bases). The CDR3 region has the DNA TGTGCCAGCAGCACCAGGGAAAATACGCAGTATTTT. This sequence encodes CASSTRENTQYF.